The 31 T cell receptor beta chains below come from one sample, sequenced in a study of cytomegalovirus exposure and HLA in healthy donors. The primer mix had 60 Vbeta and 13 Jbeta primers. TCRdb keeps only in-frame clones here, not all; method: immunoSEQ multiplex PCR. The sample records some 140,000 clones, about 85% being singletons. The sample taken for sequencing was PBMCs. The receptors derive from a female donor in good health and CMV-seronegative.

V and J are TRBV30 and TRBJ1-2; tentatively, D is TRBD1 (6 bases). The V end lost 1 base, the J end lost 5 bases, and 8 bases lay between the germline ends. The CDR3 covers 12 residues. Per the germline V gene, CDR1 is GTSNPN and CDR2 is SVGIG (reference sequence). The CDR3 reads CAWSGGQYGYTF. Written as DNA, the CDR3 is TGTGCCTGGAGTGGAGGACAGTATGGCTACACCTTC. Full variable domain (remainder filled in from reference TRBV30 and TRBJ1-2): SQTIHQWPATLVQPVGSPLSLECTVEGTSNPNLYWYRQAAGRGLQLLFYSVGIGQISSEVPQNLSASRPQDRQFILSSKKLLLSDSGFYLCAWSGGQYGYTFGSGTRLTVV.

The chain links TRBV5-1 to TRBJ2-7, with D hard to call. Deletions cut 0 bases from V and 2 bases from J, with 9 bases between. This CDR3 is 14 amino acids long. Germline V lookup: CDR1 SGHRS, CDR2 YFSETQ. The CDR3 loop is CASSLGRTPYEQYF. CDR3 sequence (DNA): TGCGCCAGCAGCTTGGGGAGAACCCCCTACGAGCAGTACTTC.

The rearrangement links TRBV7-9 to TRBJ2-2, with TRBD1 matching 7 bases. The germline V gene has CDR1 SEHNR and CDR2 FQNEAQ (reference sequence). The V and J ends lost 5 bases and 3 bases, in that order; junction bases with no gene match: 12. The length of the CDR3 is 17 residues. As DNA, the CDR3 is TGTGCCAGCAGCGAAGGACAGGCCGAATTAGACACCGGGGAGCTGTTTTTT. Translated, it gives CASSEGQAELDTGELFF.

The gene calls are TRBV6-5 and TRBJ2-7; 9 bases match TRBD2. This CDR3 region has 13 residues. Germline V gives CDR1 MNHEY, CDR2 SVGAGI. V lost 6 bases and J lost 2; bases outside the gene matches: 2. The CDR3 sequence is CASRTSGTYEQYF. The CDR3 coding sequence is TGTGCCAGCAGGACTAGCGGAACCTACGAGCAGTACTTC.

This clone has a single count. For the CDR3, the DNA is TGTGCCAGCAGCTCCCAGGGTCGGCATGAAGCTTTCTTT. Encoded protein: CASSSQGRHEAFF. This chain joins TRBV21-1 and TRBJ1-1; no DNA check was done on the table's D call, TRBD1. TRBV21-1 is listed as a pseudogene. The length of the CDR3 is 13 residues.

CDR3: CATSRDDGGTSNQPQHF. The DNA of the CDR3 is TGTGCCACCAGCAGAGATGATGGGGGCACGTCCAATCAGCCCCAGCATTTT. The V and J genes are TRBV15 and TRBJ1-5; tentative D call: TRBD1 (6 bases). The germline gives CDR1 LNHNV, CDR2 YYDKDF (reference sequence). The CDR3 is 17 residues long. Trimming took 0 bases from V and 3 from J, leaving 15 bases between them.

The V gene is TRBV29-1, the J gene TRBJ2-3; D gene uncertain. Germline CDR1 reads SQVTM; CDR2 reads ANQGSEA. The CDR3 sequence is 14 residues long. Trimming pared 4 bases from V and 4 bases from J, leaving 15 bases between. CDR3 DNA: TGCAGCGTTGGGCCCGGAGCCCGAGCAGATACGCAGTATTTT. This encodes CSVGPGARADTQYF.

This clone was seen once. This rearrangement joins TRBV6-5 to TRBJ2-7, with D uncertain. Trimming pared 0 bases from V and 2 bases from J, leaving 14 bases between. The length of the CDR3 is 16 residues. Germline values: CDR1 MNHEY, CDR2 SVGAGI. DNA of the CDR3: TGTGCCAGCAGTTACTCGAGGTCAGAACCTACCTACGAGCAGTACTTC. Its translation: CASSYSRSEPTYEQYF.

V and J are TRBV7-2 and TRBJ1-1; no clear D. This CDR3 has 13 amino acids. V dropped 3 bases and J dropped 4 bases, with 9 bases sitting between them. CDR1 and CDR2 (germline): SGHTA, FQGNSA. CDR3 DNA sequence: TGTGCCAGCAGCTTCTGGTTGAGCACTGAAGCTTTCTTT. Its protein is CASSFWLSTEAFF.

The chain recombines TRBV5-1 with TRBJ1-4; tentatively, D is TRBD1 (5 bases). V was cut by 4 bases and J by 4 bases, with 17 bases left in between. The CDR3 is made up of 16 amino acids. CDR1 and CDR2 (germline): SGHRS, YFSETQ. CDR3 in DNA: TGCGCCAGCAGCCACCTCTCGACAGACAATAATGAAAAACTGTTTTTT. This gives the protein CASSHLSTDNNEKLFF. The full variable domain, its missing parts supplied by reference TRBV5-1 and TRBJ1-4, is KAGVTQTPRYLIKTRGQQVTLSCSPISGHRSVSWYQQTPGQGLQFLFEYFSETQRNKGNFPGRFSGRQFSNSRSEMNVSTLELGDSALYLCASSHLSTDNNEKLFFGSGTQLSVL.

This clone was seen more than once but under ten times. This chain uses TRBV25-1 with TRBJ2-5, with D unclear. The CDR3 sequence is 13 residues long. CDR1 and CDR2 from the germline V gene are MGHDK and SYGVNS. V was trimmed by 6 bases and J by 1 base, leaving 9 bases between them. DNA for the CDR3: TGTGCCAGCAGCTTTCGGTTCCAAGAGACCCAGTACTTC. Translated, it gives CASSFRFQETQYF.

The V gene is TRBV5-4, the J gene TRBJ1-2, with a weak D call TRBD1 (5 bases). CDR1 and CDR2 from the germline V gene are SGHNT and YYREEE (reference sequence). The CDR3 contains 13 residues. Trimming took off 5 bases at V and 4 bases at J, with 12 bases between the two ends. CDR3 nucleotides: TGTGCCAGCAGTCTGGGGGGGAGCTATGGCTACACCTTC. Protein sequence: CASSLGGSYGYTF.

This chain links TRBV5-1 with TRBJ2-1; possible D gene TRBD1, 6 bases. Germline CDR1 SGHRS, CDR2 YFSETQ. Trimming removed 2 bases at V and 0 bases at J, with 15 bases between. This CDR3 is 17 amino acids long. CDR3 region: CASSFYQGLPSYNEQFF. In DNA, the CDR3 is TGCGCCAGCAGCTTCTACCAGGGGCTCCCCTCCTACAATGAGCAGTTCTTC.

The chain is built from TRBV4-1 and TRBJ2-5; 7 nucleotides align to TRBD2. The V gene's germline CDR1 is MGHRA and CDR2 YSYEKL. There are 14 residues in the CDR3. V gave up 0 bases and J gave up 5 bases; unmatched junction bases: 3. The CDR3 bases are TGCGCCAGCAGCCAAGAAGGGCGGGGGGAGACCCAGTACTTC. Amino acids: CASSQEGRGETQYF.

The CDR3 here is CSAREGGDNEQFF. CDR3 sequence (DNA): TGCAGCGCGCGGGAGGGGGGTGACAATGAGCAGTTCTTC. The J gene is TRBJ2-1, the V gene TRBV29-1, with TRBD2 matching over 9 bases. Unmatched junction bases numbered 6, after V lost 7 bases and J lost 5 bases. Germline-derived CDR1 and CDR2 are SQVTM and ANQGSEA. The CDR3 sequence is 13 residues long.

The chain couples TRBV27 to TRBJ1-1; TRBD1 matches 8 bases. CDR3 length equals 15 residues. CDR1 and CDR2 from the germline V gene are MNHEY and SMNVEV (reference sequence). With V trimmed by 4 bases and J by 3 bases, 7 bases remained unmatched. CDR3 in amino acids: CASSSRQGTYTEAFF. The CDR3 DNA reads as TGTGCCAGCAGTTCACGACAGGGGACATACACTGAAGCTTTCTTT.

The chain uses TRBV7-2 and TRBJ2-1, with 7 bases fitting TRBD2. Looked up from germline, CDR1 is SGHTA and CDR2 is FQGNSA. The CDR3 is 17 residues long. J was trimmed by 2 bases and V by 1 base; bases with no gene match: 8. The CDR3 loop reads CASSLGGGVMTYNEQFF. In DNA form, the CDR3 reads TGTGCCAGCAGCTTAGGGGGGGGAGTGATGACCTACAATGAGCAGTTCTTC.

The rearrangement uses TRBV4-1 and TRBJ1-2; D gene ambiguous. V lost 2 bases and J 4 bases, leaving 11 bases between the germline ends. There are 14 residues in the CDR3. CDR1 MGHRA and CDR2 YSYEKL come from the germline V gene. CDR3 DNA sequence: TGCGCCAGCAGCCAATTCTTCTCGCGCTATGGCTACACCTTC. This translates into CASSQFFSRYGYTF.

The chain carries TRBV7-9 and TRBJ1-2; TRBD1 agrees at 10 bases. V lost 5 bases, J lost 8 bases, and 11 bases stayed unmatched. The CDR3 contains 15 residues. In germline, CDR1 is SEHNR, CDR2 FQNEAQ (reference sequence). The CDR3 coding sequence is TGTGCCAGCAGCCGATTAGGGACAGGGGTTTACGGCTACACCTTC. Its translation is CASSRLGTGVYGYTF.

For the CDR3, the DNA is TGTGCCAGCAGCTTAGACGGGTTTACAAGCGGGGAGCTGTTTTTT. This gives the protein CASSLDGFTSGELFF. The rearrangement joins TRBV7-2 to TRBJ2-2; D is uncertain. Germline V lookup: CDR1 SGHTA, CDR2 FQGNSA. Trimming left V 1 base short and J 7 bases short, with 13 bases between. The CDR3 sequence is 15 residues long.

This sequence joins TRBV6-6 and TRBJ1-4; 8 bases fit TRBD1. CDR1 MNHNY and CDR2 SVGAGI come from the germline V gene (reference sequence). V was clipped by 1 base and J by 4 bases; unmatched bases: 5. The CDR3 runs 16 residues. CDR3 coding DNA: TGTGCCAGCAGTTACTTCCTCGACAGGGGTAATGAAAAACTGTTTTTT. Protein product: CASSYFLDRGNEKLFF.

The V gene is TRBV6-6, the J gene TRBJ1-5; a weak D match, TRBD1 (5 bases). The CDR3 has 14 amino acids. From germline, CDR1 is MNHNY and CDR2 SVGAGI (reference sequence). The V gene lost 7 bases and the J gene lost 2 bases, with 12 bases spanning the gap. CDR3 nucleotide sequence: TGTGCCAGCACCCAGACGGGGGGCAATCAGCCCCAGCATTTT. Amino acid sequence: CASTQTGGNQPQHF.

This sequence joins TRBV11-2 and TRBJ1-1, with a weak D call TRBD1 (6 bases). In germline, CDR1 is SGHAT, CDR2 FQNNGV. The length of the CDR3 is 14 residues. Trimming left V 8 bases short and J 0 bases short, with 13 bases between. The CDR3 coding sequence is TGTGCCAGCGGTCACAGGGTAATGAACACTGAAGCTTTCTTT. Its translation is CASGHRVMNTEAFF.

V usage is TRBV5-6 and J usage is TRBJ1-6, with TRBD1 matching 8 bases. Germline trimming cut 6 bases from V and 10 bases from J; bases unmatched to any gene: 12. CDR1 and CDR2 from the germline V gene are SGHDT and YYEEEE. CDR3 length equals 15 residues. CDR3 amino acids: CASTRPGGAESPLHF. DNA of the CDR3: TGTGCCAGCACCCGTCCAGGGGGCGCGGAGTCACCCCTCCACTTT. Looking up the rest from reference TRBV5-6 and TRBJ1-6 gives the full variable domain: DAGVTQSPTHLIKTRGQQVTLRCSPKSGHDTVSWYQQALGQGPQFIFQYYEEEERQRGNFPDRFSGHQFPNYSSELNVNALLLGDSALYLCASTRPGGAESPLHFGNGTRLTVT.

The chain combines TRBV6-1 with TRBJ2-5; D is undetermined. Germline CDR1 is MNHNS and CDR2 is SASEGT. This CDR3 is built from 14 residues. Trimming stripped 4 bases from V and 5 bases from J, with 14 bases between. The CDR3 sequence: CASSAPIPRETQYF. In DNA form, the CDR3 reads TGTGCCAGCAGTGCCCCAATCCCGCGGGAGACCCAGTACTTC.

The chain is built from TRBV29-1 and TRBJ2-7; weak D call: TRBD1 (5 bases). Germline V gives CDR1 SQVTM, CDR2 ANQGSEA. This CDR3 has 10 residues. Trimming pared 0 bases from V and 11 bases from J, leaving 8 bases between. The CDR3 here is CSVEEGDEYF. As DNA, the CDR3 is TGCAGCGTTGAAGAAGGGGATGAGTACTTC.

DNA of the CDR3: TGTGCCAGCAGCCCGGGGGCGGGACAGGGACACGAAAAACTGTTTTTT. The encoded protein is CASSPGAGQGHEKLFF. The chain uses TRBV7-9 and TRBJ1-4; TRBD1 agrees at 9 bases. Germline trimming cut 5 bases from V and 8 bases from J; bases unmatched to any gene: 12. Germline loops: CDR1 SEHNR, CDR2 FQNEAQ (reference sequence). The CDR3 consists of 16 residues.

This chain joins TRBV6-1 and TRBJ2-5, with D perhaps TRBD1 (6 bases). The CDR3 spans 13 residues. Germline lookup yields CDR1 MNHNS and CDR2 SASEGT. CDR3 sequence: CAARGWKRETQYF. CDR3 in DNA: TGTGCGGCTAGGGGGTGGAAAAGGGAGACCCAGTACTTC.

This chain connects TRBV28 to TRBJ1-2; 7 bases match TRBD1. V lost 6 bases, J lost 4 bases, and 8 bases stayed unmatched. This CDR3 region has 14 residues. Germline values: CDR1 MDHEN, CDR2 SYDVKM. In DNA form, the CDR3 reads TGTGCCAGCAGACCGACAGGGAGACTCTATGGCTACACCTTC. Translating it yields CASRPTGRLYGYTF.

This CDR3 is CASSMAWGRTEETQYF. The CDR3 coding sequence is TGTGCCAGTAGTATGGCGTGGGGCAGAACCGAGGAGACCCAGTACTTC. J is TRBJ2-5 and V is TRBV19; TRBD1 is a possible D gene (5 bases). Germline CDR1 and CDR2: LNHDA and SQIVND (reference sequence). The CDR3 extends over 16 amino acids. V was trimmed by 3 bases and J by 5 bases, leaving 19 bases between them.

This chain connects TRBV9 to TRBJ1-1, with unresolved D. V shed 4 bases and J shed 3 bases, with 4 bases lying between them. This CDR3 is built from 11 residues. Germline V gene data show CDR1 as SGDLS and CDR2 as YYNGEE. The CDR3 protein is CASSPDTEAFF. The DNA for the CDR3 is TGTGCCAGCAGCCCCGACACTGAAGCTTTCTTT.